One and the same sample provided the 30 T cell receptor beta chains below, sequenced in a study of long-term antiretroviral therapy in people with HIV. With survey level as its setting, the immunoSEQ assay was v3.0. Clones were sequenced by immunoSEQ multiplex PCR, and TCRdb holds only the in-frame ones, with some missing. This sample has 40,000 or so clones, with about 88% found just once. This specimen was unsorted PBMCs, taken just before starting antiretroviral therapy. Receptor source: a young woman with HIV.

The chain links TRBV5-1 to TRBJ2-3; D tentatively fits TRBD1 or TRBD2 (5 bases each). Germline V gives CDR1 SGHRS, CDR2 YFSETQ. V gave up 2 bases and J gave up 3 bases, with 16 bases separating them. This CDR3 is 16 amino acids long. CDR3 region: CASSFEGPWGTDTQYF. The CDR3 region has the DNA TGCGCCAGCAGCTTCGAAGGCCCATGGGGGACAGATACGCAGTATTTT. Full variable domain (remainder filled in from reference TRBV5-1 and TRBJ2-3): KAGVTQTPRYLIKTRGQQVTLSCSPISGHRSVSWYQQTPGQGLQFLFEYFSETQRNKGNFPGRFSGRQFSNSRSEMNVSTLELGDSALYLCASSFEGPWGTDTQYFGPGTRLTVL.

The chain employs TRBV6-6 and TRBJ1-4, with D tentatively TRBD1 (5 bases). Germline CDR1 reads MNHNY; CDR2 reads SVGAGI (reference sequence). This CDR3 is 16 amino acids long. Trimming cost V 6 bases and J 3 bases, with 17 bases left between them. CDR3 residues: CASSSGHPAANEKLFF. DNA of the CDR3: TGTGCCAGCAGCTCCGGACACCCAGCGGCTAATGAAAAACTGTTTTTT.

The rearrangement links TRBV19 to TRBJ1-2; D remains unclear. This CDR3 spans 13 amino acids. Germline CDR1 and CDR2: LNHDA and SQIVND (reference sequence). Trimming cost V 1 base and J 6 bases, with 9 bases left between them. The CDR3: CASSIGHLNGYTF. The DNA for the CDR3 is TGTGCCAGTAGTATAGGTCATTTGAATGGCTACACCTTC.

This CDR3 is CASSLYRGPYEQYF. The CDR3 bases are TGCGCCAGCAGCTTATACAGGGGGCCCTACGAGCAGTACTTC. The chain couples TRBV5-1 to TRBJ2-7; 9 bases are shared with TRBD1. Germline CDR1 is SGHRS and CDR2 is YFSETQ. CDR3 size: 14 residues. J gave up 2 bases and V 2 bases, and 2 bases lay outside the gene matches.

The gene calls are TRBV7-3 and TRBJ2-4; TRBD2 matches at 9 bases. With V trimmed by 3 bases and J by 0 bases, 9 bases remained unmatched. The CDR3 sequence is 18 residues long. The V gene's germline CDR1 is SGHTA and CDR2 FQGTGA. The CDR3 DNA reads as TGTGCCAGCAGCTTGGGGGGTAGCGGGGGCCTAGCCAAAAACATTCAGTACTTC. Translation gives CASSLGGSGGLAKNIQYF.

The chain employs TRBV19 and TRBJ2-1; 8 positions agree with TRBD2. The J segment lost 8 bases and the V segment lost 7 bases, leaving 10 bases of the junction unmatched. Germline CDR1 reads LNHDA; CDR2 reads SQIVND (reference sequence). The CDR3 consists of 14 residues. The CDR3 coding sequence is TGTGCCAGTACCCCCGCGATTAGCGGGGATGAGCAGTTCTTC. It codes for CASTPAISGDEQFF.

The DNA for the CDR3 is TGTGCCAGCAGCCCAAGTCTGGGAACTAGCGGGTTATACAATGAGCAGTTCTTC. As protein: CASSPSLGTSGLYNEQFF. The rearrangement uses TRBV7-3 and TRBJ2-1; TRBD2 matches 9 bases. The V and J ends lost 5 bases and 4 bases, in that order; junction bases with no gene match: 15. There are 18 residues in the CDR3. Germline V gene lookup returns CDR1 SGHTA and CDR2 FQGTGA. Full variable domain (rest looked up from reference TRBV7-3 and TRBJ2-1): GAGVSQTPSNKVTEKGKYVELRCDPISGHTALYWYRQSLGQGPEFLIYFQGTGAADDSGLPNDRFFAVRPEGSVSTLKIQRTERGDSAVYLCASSPSLGTSGLYNEQFFGPGTRLTVL.

The J gene is TRBJ2-2, the V gene TRBV7-3, with unresolved D. Germline values: CDR1 SGHTA, CDR2 FQGTGA. The CDR3 runs 15 residues. V was clipped by 4 bases and J by 4 bases, with 13 bases between them. As DNA, the CDR3 is TGTGCCAGCAGCTCCAATTCCGAACGCACCGGGGAGCTGTTTTTT. Residues: CASSSNSERTGELFF.

The V call is TRBV5-6, the J call TRBJ2-7; the D gene could be TRBD1 or TRBD2 (6 bases each). Trimming pared 5 bases from V and 4 bases from J, leaving 16 bases between. The CDR3 contains 14 residues. Germline CDR1 is SGHDT and CDR2 is YYEEEE. The CDR3 is CASRGEDRGYEQYF. The CDR3 coding sequence is TGTGCCAGCAGGGGGGAGGACAGAGGTTACGAGCAGTACTTC.

This rearrangement joins TRBV4-3 to TRBJ2-4; TRBD1 is a possible D gene (6 bases). The CDR3 has 16 residues. CDR1 is LGHNA and CDR2 is YSLEER in the germline V gene. V lost 5 bases and J 2 bases, leaving 16 bases between the germline ends. The CDR3 reads CASSDSAWDTKNIQYF. The CDR3 DNA is TGCGCCAGCAGCGATTCTGCTTGGGACACCAAAAACATTCAGTACTTC.

The chain recombines TRBV15 with TRBJ2-7; 9 nucleotides align to TRBD1. The junction had 6 bases not matched to a gene; V was cut back by 4 bases and J by 2 bases. Per the germline V gene, CDR1 is LNHNV and CDR2 is YYDKDF (reference sequence). The CDR3 loop spans 15 amino acids. In DNA, the CDR3 is TGTGCCACCAGCATATCCGGGACAGGGACCTACGAGCAGTACTTC. Its translation: CATSISGTGTYEQYF.

The gene calls are TRBV5-4 and TRBJ2-7; 7 bases are a match to TRBD2. The V gene end was trimmed by 3 bases and the J gene end by 0 bases; junction bases not matched to a gene: 6. The length of the CDR3 is 15 residues. Germline-derived CDR1 and CDR2 are SGHNT and YYREEE (reference sequence). The CDR3 DNA follows: TGTGCCAGCAGCTGGGGACTATCAACCTCCTACGAGCAGTACTTC. This sequence encodes CASSWGLSTSYEQYF.

This chain links TRBV7-3 with TRBJ2-3; D not resolved. Per germline, CDR1 SGHTA and CDR2 FQGTGA. The CDR3 consists of 16 residues. Trimming cost V 5 bases and J 7 bases, with 22 bases left between them. CDR3 sequence (DNA): TGTGCCAGCAGCGCCGCTGGCTCCGGATCTGGGCATACGCAGTATTTT. Its protein is CASSAAGSGSGHTQYF.

This chain links TRBV28 with TRBJ2-3, with TRBD2 matching over 9 bases. V was clipped by 3 bases and J by 0 bases; unmatched bases: 1. This CDR3 has 15 amino acids. Germline V gene lookup returns CDR1 MDHEN and CDR2 SYDVKM. The CDR3 region is CASSLTSGSTDTQYF. In DNA, the CDR3 is TGTGCCAGCAGTTTGACTAGCGGCAGCACAGATACGCAGTATTTT.

V is TRBV7-2 and J is TRBJ2-7; D call uncertain. This CDR3 comprises 15 residues. The V end lost 5 bases, the J end lost 2 bases, and 16 bases lay between the germline ends. Germline V gene sequence: CDR1 SGHTA, CDR2 FQGNSA. The CDR3 is CASSPQASEAYEQYF. The CDR3 nucleotides read TGTGCCAGCAGCCCCCAGGCCTCTGAAGCCTACGAGCAGTACTTC.

The chain combines TRBV12-5 with TRBJ2-1; possible D gene TRBD2, 6 bases. Deletions cut 2 bases from V and 4 bases from J, with 12 bases between. From germline, CDR1 is LGHNT and CDR2 FRNRAP. The CDR3 consists of 15 residues. As DNA, the CDR3 is TGTGCTAGTGGTTTGCGCGCGGGAACGTACAATGAGCAGTTCTTC. It codes for CASGLRAGTYNEQFF.

This chain joins TRBV11-2 and TRBJ2-7, with D possibly TRBD1 on 5 matching bases. Trimming stripped 0 bases from V and 7 bases from J, with 13 bases between. The CDR3 length is 14 residues. Germline V gene data show CDR1 as SGHAT and CDR2 as FQNNGV. CDR3 in DNA: TGTGCCAGCAGCTTAGATCTTGGGGCCAGAGAGCAGTACTTC. This codes for CASSLDLGAREQYF. The whole variable domain, filled in from reference TRBV11-2 and TRBJ2-7, reads EAGVAQSPRYKIIEKRQSVAFWCNPISGHATLYWYQQILGQGPKLLIQFQNNGVVDDSQLPKDRFSAERLKGVDSTLKIQPAKLEDSAVYLCASSLDLGAREQYFGPGTRLTVT.

The V and J genes are TRBV4-1 and TRBJ2-1, with 11 bases lining up with TRBD2. The CDR3 covers 14 residues. Germline V CDR1 and CDR2: MGHRA, YSYEKL. Trimming removed 6 bases from V and 5 bases from J; junction bases left unmatched: 3. CDR3 nucleotide sequence: TGCGCCAGCAGGGGACTAGCGGTTCACAATGAGCAGTTCTTC. Translating gives CASRGLAVHNEQFF.

The chain couples TRBV7-9 to TRBJ1-4, with D perhaps TRBD1 (6 bases). The ends were cut back, 5 bases at V and 0 bases at J, with 13 bases in the middle. Germline-derived CDR1 and CDR2 are SEHNR and FQNEAQ (reference sequence). This CDR3 has 16 amino acids. CDR3 residues: CASSPHAGATNEKLFF. The CDR3 coding sequence is TGTGCCAGCAGCCCTCACGCAGGGGCAACTAATGAAAAACTGTTTTTT.

CDR3 in DNA: TGTGCCAGTAGATTGGCGTCAGGCTTCCCCTACGAGCAGTACTTC. This translates into CASRLASGFPYEQYF. The chain carries TRBV19 and TRBJ2-7; D not certain. The CDR3 is 15 residues long. Germline CDR1 LNHDA, CDR2 SQIVND (reference sequence). V lost 6 bases, J lost 2 bases, and 17 bases lay in between. The full variable domain, in which reference TRBV19 and TRBJ2-7 provide the parts outside the CDR3, is DGGITQSPKYLFRKEGQNVTLSCEQNLNHDAMYWYRQDPGQGLRLIYYSQIVNDFQKGDIAEGYSVSREKKESFPLTVTSAQKNPTAFYLCASRLASGFPYEQYFGPGTRLTVT.

The V gene is TRBV19, the J gene TRBJ1-1, with a tentative D call TRBD1 (5 bases). Looked up from germline, CDR1 is LNHDA and CDR2 is SQIVND (reference sequence). Trimming removed 3 bases at V and 6 bases at J, with 8 bases between. The CDR3 has 12 amino acids. CDR3 loop: CASSIVGAEAFF. CDR3 sequence (DNA): TGTGCCAGTAGTATTGTGGGGGCTGAAGCTTTCTTT.

The V and J genes are TRBV6-6 and TRBJ2-7; tentative D call: TRBD1 (6 bases). Germline CDR1 MNHNY, CDR2 SVGAGI (reference sequence). V gave up 0 bases and J gave up 6 bases, with 12 bases separating them. The CDR3 totals 14 residues. CDR3 nucleotides: TGTGCCAGCAGTTACTCGCCCCTACAGGGCGAGCAGTACTTC. The encoded protein is CASSYSPLQGEQYF.

The genes are TRBV5-1 and TRBJ2-2; D gene unclear. Trimming removed 4 bases from V and 3 bases from J, with 16 bases in between. The CDR3 consists of 16 residues. The germline V gene has CDR1 SGHRS and CDR2 YFSETQ. The CDR3: CASSPDGQSDTGELFF. In DNA, the CDR3 is TGCGCCAGCAGCCCGGACGGCCAGTCCGACACCGGGGAGCTGTTTTTT.

J is TRBJ2-1 and V is TRBV19; no reliable D call. CDR3 length: 13 amino acids. CDR1 LNHDA and CDR2 SQIVND come from the germline V gene (reference sequence). V was clipped by 5 bases and J by 6 bases, with 11 bases between them. The CDR3 region has the DNA TGTGCCAGTAGTGTTATTAGTATCAATGAGCAGTTCTTC. This encodes CASSVISINEQFF.

This chain links TRBV5-1 with TRBJ2-5, with TRBD1 matching 12 bases. Trimming at V came to 4 bases and at J to 3 bases, leaving 10 bases not matched to a gene. In germline, CDR1 is SGHRS, CDR2 YFSETQ. This CDR3 has 17 residues. CDR3 amino acids: CASSLQPGTGGEETQYF. DNA for the CDR3: TGCGCCAGCAGCCTGCAACCCGGGACAGGGGGCGAAGAGACCCAGTACTTC.

V is TRBV7-2 and J is TRBJ2-7; TRBD2 matches at 10 bases. The CDR3 is made up of 18 amino acids. J lost 3 bases, V lost 0 bases, and 11 bases had no gene match. Germline lookup yields CDR1 SGHTA and CDR2 FQGNSA. In DNA form, the CDR3 reads TGTGCCAGCAGCTTAGCAGGGGGGGTAGCGGGAGGCCTCTACGAGCAGTACTTC. Its translation is CASSLAGGVAGGLYEQYF.

This chain links TRBV6-1 with TRBJ2-1, with 10 positions matching TRBD2. The V gene end was trimmed by 4 bases and the J gene end by 0 bases; junction bases not matched to a gene: 3. CDR1 is MNHNS and CDR2 is SASEGT in the germline V gene. The CDR3 extends over 16 amino acids. CDR3 in amino acids: CASSGLAGGSYNEQFF. In nucleotides, the CDR3 is TGTGCCAGCAGTGGGTTAGCGGGGGGCTCCTACAATGAGCAGTTCTTC.

Written as DNA, the CDR3 is TGTGCCAGCCGGACTAGCGGGAGCCACAATGAGCAGTTCTTC. Encoded protein: CASRTSGSHNEQFF. The chain joins TRBV27 to TRBJ2-1; 13 nucleotides agree with TRBD2. CDR3 length equals 14 residues. V shed 8 bases and J 5 bases; nucleotides not matched to a gene: 3. Per germline, CDR1 MNHEY and CDR2 SMNVEV (reference sequence).

V and J are TRBV2 and TRBJ2-5, with D maybe TRBD1 (5 bases). The germline V gene has CDR1 SNHLY and CDR2 FYNNEI. The V gene lost 3 bases and the J gene lost 2 bases, with 10 bases spanning the gap. The CDR3 runs 14 residues. CDR3: CASSDLTAQETQYF. Here the CDR3 DNA reads TGTGCCAGCAGTGACTTGACAGCACAAGAGACCCAGTACTTC.

This chain joins TRBV11-2 and TRBJ1-3, with D maybe TRBD1 (5 bases). From germline, CDR1 is SGHAT and CDR2 FQNNGV. Trimming removed 1 base at V and 2 bases at J, with 15 bases between. This CDR3 spans 17 amino acids. Written as DNA, the CDR3 is TGTGCCAGCAGCTTAGTACTGTCAGGGCTAACTGGAAACACCATATATTTT. Protein sequence: CASSLVLSGLTGNTIYF.